The TCR beta chain under discussion was sequenced for a study of blood T cell repertoires in COVID-19. Across the whole study: The United States, Italy and Spain were the sources of the acute and convalescent COVID-19 samples. Sources were T cells, B-cell-depleted T cells, or PBMCs; the material itself was cDNA or gDNA.

Per the study methods: Amplifying reference gene primers gave estimates of nucleated cell counts. Sequencing used immunoSEQ multiplex PCR; TCRdb keeps in-frame clones, though not all of them. V, J and clone size are taken as reported in that table, and D and trimming were inferred from the DNA itself. The top ten hold under 9.5% of the sample, which has 110,000 or so clones, roughly 84% seen once. Input material: peripheral blood. The TCR sequence derives from a woman aged 40 to 50 with acute or convalescent COVID-19.

CDR3 in DNA: TGTGCCAGCAGCCCCGACAGGATCTATGGCTACACCTTC. Protein: CASSPDRIYGYTF. The V gene is TRBV3-1 (or the pseudogene TRBV3-2), the J gene TRBJ1-2; a weak D match, TRBD1 (6 bases). The V gene's germline CDR1 is LGHDT and CDR2 YNNKEL (reference sequence). The germline V and J ends were trimmed by 4 bases and 4 bases, with 10 bases remaining between them. CDR3 length equals 13 residues.